This T cell receptor beta chain emerged from a study of blood T cell repertoires in COVID-19. Trimming took 0 bases from V and 5 from J; bases not matched to a gene: 4. CDR1 MNHNS and CDR2 SASEGT come from the germline V gene. There are 14 residues in the CDR3. Study processing details: The authors estimated nucleated cell counts from reference gene primer amplification. Assay: immunoSEQ multiplex PCR; the TCRdb copy retains only in-frame clones and omits some. The DNA was the basis for D and trimming; V, J and clone size are from that table. The sample holds about 270,000 clones, approximately 87% seen once.

The chain is built from TRBV6-1 and TRBJ2-7; 7 bases agree with TRBD2. This TCR came from a human donor in a cohort sampled during active COVID-19. Sequences were obtained from peripheral blood. The CDR3 DNA follows: TGTGCCAGCAGTGAAGCCGTGACTAGCAACGAGCAGTACTTC. Its translation: CASSEAVTSNEQYF.